These 12 T cell receptor beta chains were sequenced from one sample in a study of neurological immune-mediated disorders. TCRdb re-called the 5' RACE reads through MiXCR, storing one row per CDR3 protein. The table shows 65,000 to 80,000 distinct CDR3 sequences, with around 4.8% occurring only once. Sequencing was performed on PBMCs. These receptors all come from a woman aged 65 to 85 with multiple sclerosis.

In this sample, this clonotype turned up many times. The chain is built from TRBV7-9 and TRBJ2-7; D perhaps matches TRBD2 (6 bases). Between the trimmed V and J ends, which lost 11 bases and 4 bases, there was a span of 12 bases. This CDR3 region has 11 residues. CDR1 SEHNR and CDR2 FQNEAQ come from the germline V gene (reference sequence). The CDR3 sequence: CAVADRYEQYF. The CDR3 region has the DNA TGTGCCGTAGCGGACCGATACGAGCAGTACTTC.

This clonotype was seen a handful of times. The gene calls are TRBV7-9 and TRBJ2-1; 7 nucleotides line up with TRBD2. The germline CDR1 and CDR2 sequences are SEHNR and FQNEAQ (reference sequence). Unmatched junction bases numbered 10, after V lost 8 bases and J lost 9 bases. There are 13 residues in the CDR3. Here the CDR3 DNA reads TGTGCCAGCGAACGCCTCCCGGGGGGTGAGCAGTTCTTC. This codes for CASERLPGGEQFF.

This clonotype was detected a few times. This rearrangement joins TRBV30 to TRBJ1-2; 12 nucleotides align to TRBD1. Trimming at V came to 0 bases and at J to 10 bases, leaving 9 bases not matched to a gene. The length of the CDR3 is 15 residues. Germline CDR1 reads GTSNPN; CDR2 reads SVGIG (reference sequence). The CDR3 bases are TGTGCCTGGAGTGTATTACCGGGACAGGGGGCAATCTACACCTTC. Its translation: CAWSVLPGQGAIYTF.

The table lists this clonotype with many counts. The chain couples TRBV4-2 to TRBJ2-7; TRBD2 agrees at 9 bases. This CDR3 contains 15 residues. Germline V CDR1 and CDR2: LGHNA, YNFKEQ. V was clipped by 4 bases and J by 3 bases; unmatched bases: 7. DNA of the CDR3: TGTGCCAGCAGCCCCTCCGGGACTAGCCACTACGAGCAGTACTTC. This sequence encodes CASSPSGTSHYEQYF.

There are many counts of this clonotype. The chain employs TRBV2 and TRBJ1-1, with D possibly matching TRBD1 (5 bases). Trimming took off 6 bases at V and 5 bases at J, with 22 bases between the two ends. The CDR3 spans 16 residues. Germline values: CDR1 SNHLY, CDR2 FYNNEI. The CDR3 here is CASRRPGSAKGTEAFF. The CDR3 region has the DNA TGTGCCAGCAGACGACCCGGTAGCGCTAAGGGGACTGAAGCTTTCTTT.

This clonotype came up many times. The V and J genes are TRBV10-2 and TRBJ2-3; a possible D gene is TRBD2 (5 bases). Trimming cost V 2 bases and J 6 bases, with 18 bases left between them. The CDR3 contains 16 residues. CDR1 and CDR2 from the germline V gene are WSHSY and SAAADI. The CDR3 reads CASSEPRGVGMDTQYF. The CDR3 nucleotides are TGCGCCAGCAGTGAGCCTCGGGGTGTTGGGATGGATACGCAGTATTTT.

The sample holds many counts of this clonotype. The chain has TRBV20-1 and TRBJ2-1, with D unclear. With 0 bases removed from V and 5 bases from J, the gap between germline ends came to 8 bases. Germline CDR1 and CDR2: DFQATT and SNEGSKA (reference sequence). This CDR3 is 13 amino acids long. CDR3 protein: CSARDGRDNEQFF. DNA of the CDR3: TGCAGTGCTAGAGATGGTAGGGACAATGAGCAGTTCTTC.

This clonotype was recorded at least ten times. This rearrangement joins TRBV19 to TRBJ2-2; 9 bases are a match to TRBD1. The CDR3 length is 15 residues. The V gene end was trimmed by 3 bases and the J gene end by 5 bases; junction bases not matched to a gene: 4. Germline loops: CDR1 LNHDA, CDR2 SQIVND (reference sequence). This chain's CDR3 is CASSMDRGSTGELFF. CDR3 coding DNA: TGTGCCAGTAGTATGGACAGGGGTTCTACCGGGGAGCTGTTTTTT.

In this sample, this clonotype turned up many times. This chain joins TRBV7-9 and TRBJ2-7, with D uncertain. The CDR3 is 11 amino acids. Germline CDR1 reads SEHNR; CDR2 reads FQNEAQ (reference sequence). Trimming pared 1 base from V and 5 bases from J, leaving 3 bases between. The CDR3 DNA follows: TGTGCCAGCAGCTTAGTTAACGAGCAGTACTTC. Its protein is CASSLVNEQYF.

This clonotype occurred many times. The chain couples TRBV7-9 to TRBJ2-7, with 7 bases identical to TRBD1. After removal of 5 bases from V and 1 base from J, the junction contained 5 bases not matched to a gene. The CDR3 is 14 amino acids. CDR1 and CDR2 from the germline V gene are SEHNR and FQNEAQ (reference sequence). Written as DNA, the CDR3 is TGTGCCAGCAGCCGAACGGGACAGTCCTACGAGCAGTACTTC. It translates to CASSRTGQSYEQYF.

Ten or more counts support this clonotype. V and J are TRBV12-3 or TRBV12-4 and TRBJ2-2; 12 bases map to TRBD2. The ends lost 9 bases at V and 6 bases at J; junction bases unmatched: 5. This CDR3 region has 14 residues. The CDR3 loop is CASKLAGGSGELFF. The CDR3 coding sequence is TGTGCCAGTAAACTAGCGGGAGGTTCCGGGGAGCTGTTTTTT.

Many counts were recorded for this clonotype. The rearrangement joins TRBV5-1 to TRBJ2-2; the D gene could be TRBD1 or TRBD2 (5 bases each). The CDR3 length is 16 residues. In germline, CDR1 is SGHRS, CDR2 YFSETQ. V shed 6 bases and J shed 6 bases, with 21 bases lying between them. The CDR3 nucleotides are TGCGCCAGCAAAGTGGGACCCGAAAGGGTTTCCGGGGAGCTGTTTTTT. This gives the protein CASKVGPERVSGELFF.